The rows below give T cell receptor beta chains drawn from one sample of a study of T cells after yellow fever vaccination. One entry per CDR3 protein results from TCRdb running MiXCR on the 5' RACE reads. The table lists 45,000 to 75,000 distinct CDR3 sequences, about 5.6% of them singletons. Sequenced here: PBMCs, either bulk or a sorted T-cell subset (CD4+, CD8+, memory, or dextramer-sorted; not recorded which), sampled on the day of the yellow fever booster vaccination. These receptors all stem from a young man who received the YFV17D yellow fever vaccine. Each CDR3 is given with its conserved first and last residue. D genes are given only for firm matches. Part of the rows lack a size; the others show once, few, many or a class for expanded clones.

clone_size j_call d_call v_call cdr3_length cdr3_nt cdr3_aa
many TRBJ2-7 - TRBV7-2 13 TGTGCCAGCAGTTTCCCGGGGTCGTACGAGCAGTACTTC CASSFPGSYEQYF
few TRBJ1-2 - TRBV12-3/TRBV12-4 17 TGTGCCAGCAGTTCCTATGGGCGGGCAGATAGCAACTATGGCTACACCTTC CASSSYGRADSNYGYTF
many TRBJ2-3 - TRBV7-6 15 TGTGCCAGCAGCTTATTCGGACAGCCCACAGATACGCAGTATTTT CASSLFGQPTDTQYF
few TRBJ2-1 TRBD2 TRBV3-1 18 TGTGCCAGCAGCCAGGGCGGACTAGCGGGGGGTCCCTACAATGAGCAGTTCTTC CASSQGGLAGGPYNEQFF
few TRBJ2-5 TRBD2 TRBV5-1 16 TGCGCCAGCAGCGATCCTAGCGGGGGGCCGGGTGAGACCCAGTACTTC CASSDPSGGPGETQYF
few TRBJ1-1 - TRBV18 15 TGTGCCAGCTCACCAACAGGATCCATGAACACTGAAGCTTTCTTT CASSPTGSMNTEAFF
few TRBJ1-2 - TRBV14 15 TGTGCCAGCAGCCATTTAGGAGGGGATGAGCATGGCTACACCTTC CASSHLGGDEHGYTF
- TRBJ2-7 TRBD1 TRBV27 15 TGTGCCAGCAGTCCCGGGACAGGGATCCTCTACGAGCAGTACTTC CASSPGTGILYEQYF
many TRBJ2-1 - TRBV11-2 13 TGTGCCAGCAGCCTGACTACATACAATGAGCAGTTCTTC CASSLTTYNEQFF
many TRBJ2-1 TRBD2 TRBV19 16 TGTGCCAGTAGTATAAGCCTAGCGGGGGGGCAAGAGGAGCAGTTCTTC CASSISLAGGQEEQFF
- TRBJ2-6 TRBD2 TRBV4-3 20 TGCGCCAGCAGCCAAGATGGGCTAGCGGGGGGGATCTCTGGGGCCAACGTCCTGACTTTC CASSQDGLAGGISGANVLTF
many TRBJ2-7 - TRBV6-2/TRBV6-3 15 TGTGCCAGCAGTTCTCCAGGAGGAGGGCTCTACGAGCAGTACTTC CASSSPGGGLYEQYF
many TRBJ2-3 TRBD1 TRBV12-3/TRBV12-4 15 TGTGCCAGCACCCGCCGGGACAGGGTCACAGATACGCAGTATTTT CASTRRDRVTDTQYF
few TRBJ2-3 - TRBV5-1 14 TGCGCCAGCAGCCCAGGGTGGGGGGATGATACGCAGTATTTT CASSPGWGDDTQYF
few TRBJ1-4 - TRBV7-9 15 TGTGCCAGCAGCCAAAACGGGCTACTCAATGAAAAACTGTTTTTT CASSQNGLLNEKLFF
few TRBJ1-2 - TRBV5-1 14 TGCGCCAGCAGCTTGGCCCGCTCTAACTATGGCTACACCTTC CASSLARSNYGYTF
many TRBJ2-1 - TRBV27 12 TGTGCCAGCAGTCCGTACAACAATGAGCAGTTCTTC CASSPYNNEQFF
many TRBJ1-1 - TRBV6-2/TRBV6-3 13 TGTGCCAGCAGTTACCCCACGAGGACTGAAGCTTTCTTT CASSYPTRTEAFF
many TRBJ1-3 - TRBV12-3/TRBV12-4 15 TGTGCCAGCAGTTTATGGGGTAAATCTGGAAACACCATATATTTT CASSLWGKSGNTIYF
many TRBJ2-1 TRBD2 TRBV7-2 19 TGTGCCAGCAGCTCGGGACTAGCGGGGGTCCTTAGCTCCTACAATGAGCAGTTCTTC CASSSGLAGVLSSYNEQFF
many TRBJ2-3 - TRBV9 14 TGTGCCAGCAATGGGCGGGGGCTCACAGATACGCAGTATTTT CASNGRGLTDTQYF
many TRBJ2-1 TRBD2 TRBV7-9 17 TGTGCCAGCAGCTTATACGTTGGGACTAGGCCTCCCAATGAGCAGTTCTTC CASSLYVGTRPPNEQFF
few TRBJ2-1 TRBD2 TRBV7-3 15 TGTGCCAGCAGCTCGACTAGCCGGGCCTACAATGAGCAGTTCTTC CASSSTSRAYNEQFF
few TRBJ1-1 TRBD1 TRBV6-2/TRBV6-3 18 TGTGCCAGCAGCCTCCGGGACAGGGGGCGTGAGGACACCACTGAAGCTTTCTTT CASSLRDRGREDTTEAFF